The source of this T cell receptor beta chain is a study of post-analysis software for immune sequencing data. Overall study: Secondary progressive, relapsing-remitting and progressive-relapsing multiple sclerosis were among the included disease courses.

Study-wide results and caveats: Pronounced co-clustering by F measure was evident among identically batched samples. In patients, TRBV5-6, TRBV5-1 and TRBV20-1 belonged to four or five TRBV segments found more frequently than in controls.

As concerns this clonotype: Antigen: not known.

Presence of unique molecular identifiers characterized the TCR beta cDNA libraries. MiXCR, run by TCRdb on the PCR reads, gives a single entry per CDR3 protein. The sample lists hundreds of thousands of distinct CDR3 sequences; roughly 38% were seen once. Germline CDR1 SQVTM, CDR2 ANQGSEA. There are 14 residues in the CDR3. V dropped 8 bases and J dropped 7; count of bases not matched to a gene: 11. This TCR came from a girl between 10 and 17 years old with multiple sclerosis. The rearrangement joins TRBV29-1 to TRBJ2-1, with 10 bases that match TRBD1. Sequenced input: blood. The CDR3 nucleotides read TGCAGCTACGCACGCCGGGACAGGGGTAATGAGCAGTTCTTC. Protein sequence: CSYARRDRGNEQFF.